The rows below give T cell receptor beta chains drawn from one sample of a study of T cells in Graves' hyperthyroidism and ophthalmopathy. TCRdb analysed the multiplex PCR reads with MiXCR anew, one entry per CDR3 protein. The table includes about 480,000 distinct CDR3 sequences, approximately 23% detected once. The specimen sequenced was blood. All receptors derive from a woman in her 70s with Graves' ophthalmopathy. CDR3s include the opening cysteine and the closing phenylalanine or tryptophan. Fields, in order: clone size, V gene, D gene, J gene, CDR3 protein, CDR3 DNA. The D gene is left open where the match is weak. Expanded clones get a size class; other rows say once, few or many, or leave the size out.

.	TRBV5-1	.	TRBJ2-5	CASSLGWGRTKTQYF	TGCGCCAGCAGCCTGGGGTGGGGCCGTACGAAGACCCAGTACTTC
few	TRBV7-2	.	TRBJ2-1	CASSSRIGNEQFF	TGTGCCAGCAGCTCAAGGATCGGGAATGAGCAGTTCTTC
few	TRBV30	TRBD1	TRBJ1-1	CAWSTDRGAFF	TGTGCCTGGAGTACAGACAGGGGGGCTTTCTTT
.	TRBV6-1	.	TRBJ2-5	CASSSTADQETQYF	TGTGCCAGCAGCTCCACAGCGGACCAAGAGACCCAGTACTTC
.	TRBV7-2	.	TRBJ1-5	CASSLVAGASQPQHF	TGTGCCAGCAGCTTAGTAGCGGGGGCGAGCCAGCCCCAGCATTTT
.	TRBV28	.	TRBJ2-3	CASKGSSDTQYF	TGTGCCAGCAAGGGGTCATCAGATACGCAGTATTTT
.	TRBV20-1	.	TRBJ2-1	CSANALGVGSYNEQFF	TGCAGTGCAAACGCGCTGGGGGTAGGATCCTACAATGAGCAGTTCTTC
.	TRBV15	.	TRBJ2-1	CATSRGEAGYNEQFF	TGTGCCACCAGCAGAGGGGAGGCGGGATACAATGAGCAGTTCTTC
.	TRBV5-1	.	TRBJ2-5	CASSPAVGGRAEVQYF	TGCGCCAGCAGCCCGGCGGTGGGGGGCCGGGCCGAGGTCCAGTACTTC
many	TRBV7-9	.	TRBJ1-1	CASSLAAENTEAFF	TGTGCCAGCAGCTTAGCTGCTGAGAACACTGAAGCTTTCTTT
once	TRBV7-6	TRBD1	TRBJ1-2	CASSQQGAGGYTF	TGTGCCAGCAGCCAACAGGGGGCGGGTGGCTACACCTTC
.	TRBV7-9	TRBD1	TRBJ1-5	CASSLGRGPNQPQHF	TGTGCCAGCAGCTTAGGCAGGGGGCCTAATCAGCCCCAGCATTTT
many	TRBV12-3/TRBV12-4	.	TRBJ2-7	CASSPGHGYEQYF	TGTGCCAGCAGTCCGGGACACGGCTACGAGCAGTACTTC
many	TRBV7-2	TRBD2	TRBJ2-7	CASSFRLAGGSSYEQYF	TGTGCCAGCAGCTTCCGACTAGCGGGGGGGAGCTCCTACGAGCAGTACTTC
few	TRBV20-1	.	TRBJ1-2	CSAFVPYGYTF	TGCAGTGCTTTTGTGCCTTATGGCTACACCTTC
many	TRBV2	TRBD1	TRBJ1-2	CASSAGQGPAYYGYTF	TGTGCCAGCAGTGCAGGACAGGGGCCGGCTTACTATGGCTACACCTTC
many	TRBV28	.	TRBJ2-4	CASRWASSYIQYF	TGTGCCAGCAGATGGGCTAGTTCATACATTCAGTACTTC
many	TRBV2	.	TRBJ2-3	CASSERGYSSTDTQYF	TGTGCCAGCAGTGAAAGAGGATACTCTAGCACAGATACGCAGTATTTT
few	TRBV6-6	TRBD1	TRBJ1-1	CASSYTTGTNTEAFF	TGTGCCAGCAGTTACACGACAGGGACGAACACTGAAGCTTTCTTT
.	TRBV9	.	TRBJ1-3	CASSDQGGNTIYF	TGTGCCAGCAGCGACCAGGGGGGAAACACCATATATTTT
few	TRBV6-6	.	TRBJ1-2	CASSYDLMYGYTF	TGTGCCAGCAGTTACGACCTAATGTATGGCTACACCTTC
.	TRBV6-5	TRBD2	TRBJ2-1	CASSYVGGTNEQFF	TGTGCCAGCAGTTACGTGGGGGGGACCAATGAGCAGTTCTTC
few	TRBV12-3/TRBV12-4	.	TRBJ2-1	CASSQRGGSSYNEQFF	TGTGCCAGCAGCCAACGGGGCGGCAGCTCCTACAATGAGCAGTTCTTC
few	TRBV30	TRBD1	TRBJ1-5	CAWDGQATTPSNQPQHF	TGTGCCTGGGACGGACAGGCCACAACCCCTAGCAATCAGCCCCAGCATTTT
.	TRBV5-1	.	TRBJ2-5	CASSLANRAETQYF	TGCGCCAGCAGCTTGGCTAACAGGGCCGAGACCCAGTACTTC
.	TRBV9	TRBD1	TRBJ1-4	CASSLGQLGGEKLFF	TGTGCCAGCAGCCTGGGACAGTTGGGTGGTGAAAAACTGTTTTTT
.	TRBV19	.	TRBJ1-1	CASGRAGLNTEAFF	TGTGCCAGTGGGCGGGCAGGGCTGAACACTGAAGCTTTCTTT
many	TRBV6-1	.	TRBJ1-5	CASSEREAQHF	TGTGCCAGCAGTGAACGTGAGGCCCAGCATTTT
.	TRBV7-2	.	TRBJ2-3	CASSQSGGRGDTQYF	TGTGCCAGCAGCCAGTCGGGTGGAAGGGGAGATACGCAGTATTTT